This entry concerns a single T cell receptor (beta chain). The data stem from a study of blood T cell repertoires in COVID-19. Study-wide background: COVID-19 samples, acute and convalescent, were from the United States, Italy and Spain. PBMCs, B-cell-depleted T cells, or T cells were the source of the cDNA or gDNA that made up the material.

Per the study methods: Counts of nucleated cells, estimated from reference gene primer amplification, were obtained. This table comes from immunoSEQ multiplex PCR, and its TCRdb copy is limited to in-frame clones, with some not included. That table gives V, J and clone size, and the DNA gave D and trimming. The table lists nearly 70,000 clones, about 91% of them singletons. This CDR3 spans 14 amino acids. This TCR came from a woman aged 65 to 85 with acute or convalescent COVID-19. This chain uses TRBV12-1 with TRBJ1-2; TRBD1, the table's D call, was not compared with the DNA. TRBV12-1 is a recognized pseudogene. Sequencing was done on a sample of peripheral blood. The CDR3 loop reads CASSRRVTGKGYTF. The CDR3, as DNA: TGTGCCAGCAGCCGTAGGGTCACAGGTAAGGGCTACACCTTC.